This TCR beta chain was observed in a study of CD8 T cells in ankylosing spondylitis. TCRdb re-called the 5' RACE reads through MiXCR, storing one row per CDR3 protein. This table holds approximately 300,000 distinct CDR3 sequences, around 18% found once. Study-level results: Matched ankylosing spondylitis synovial fluid reportedly contained a significantly enriched population of disease-linked clones. Some of these motif variants have turned up before, in reports on reactive arthritis synovial fluid and blood.

The sample holds a few counts of this clonotype. Its antigen is undetermined. In germline, CDR1 is DFQATT, CDR2 SNEGSKA (reference sequence). Trimming at V came to 6 bases and at J to 9 bases, leaving 8 bases not matched to a gene. The CDR3 is 14 residues long. The rearrangement links TRBV20-1 to TRBJ2-1, with 13 bases lining up with TRBD2. This clonotype was sampled from a male donor with ankylosing spondylitis or in good health (not recorded which). The specimen sequenced was blood, either unsorted or a sorted T cell fraction (not recorded which). This CDR3 reads CSADRTSGGIEQFF. The CDR3 nucleotides read TGCAGTGCCGATCGGACTAGCGGGGGCATTGAGCAGTTCTTC.